The entry below describes one T cell receptor (beta chain). Its antigen is not identified. The validation cohort, a group of 130 or so subjects, included the donors and was separate from the roughly 670-subject first cohort. The table came from immunoSEQ multiplex PCR; TCRdb's copy has only in-frame clones and leaves some out. The sample has tens of thousands of clones; roughly 95% are singletons. The sample originates from a study of cytomegalovirus exposure and HLA in healthy donors. Study findings and constraints: Whilst most TCR sequences proved rare, a subset of public TCRs occurred across many donors. In a later analysis, first-cohort TCR clusters were found to tend to co-occur in the approximately 120 validation repertoires. A list of 164 TCR beta chains associated with cytomegalovirus was given.

Germline-derived CDR1 and CDR2 are SGHTA and FQGTGA. The CDR3 length is 17 residues. Trimming stripped 5 bases from V and 0 bases from J, with 17 bases between. The specimen was PBMCs. J is TRBJ1-3 and V is TRBV7-3; a weak D match, TRBD1 (6 bases). This clonotype was obtained from a woman aged 18 to 35 in good health and CMV-seronegative. CDR3 DNA sequence: TGTGCCAGCAGCCCAAAACCCGCAGGGGCCTCTGGAAACACCATATATTTT. As protein: CASSPKPAGASGNTIYF.